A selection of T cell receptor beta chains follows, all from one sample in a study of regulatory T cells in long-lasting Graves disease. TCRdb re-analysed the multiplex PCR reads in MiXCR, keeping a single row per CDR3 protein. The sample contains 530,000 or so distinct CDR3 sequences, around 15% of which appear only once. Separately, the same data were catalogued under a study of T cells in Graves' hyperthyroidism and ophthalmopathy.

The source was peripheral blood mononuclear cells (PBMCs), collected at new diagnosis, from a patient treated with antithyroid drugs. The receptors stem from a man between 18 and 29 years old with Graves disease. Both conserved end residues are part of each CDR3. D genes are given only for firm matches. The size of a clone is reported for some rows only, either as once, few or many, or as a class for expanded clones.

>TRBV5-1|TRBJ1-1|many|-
CASSFTGMENTEAFF
TGCGCCAGCAGCTTTACGGGGATGGAGAACACTGAAGCTTTCTTT
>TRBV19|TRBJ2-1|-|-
CASSIKGVNEQFF
TGTGCCAGTAGTATTAAGGGGGTGAATGAGCAGTTCTTC
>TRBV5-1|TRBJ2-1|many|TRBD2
CASSWGTSGAAEQFF
TGCGCCAGCAGCTGGGGGACTAGCGGGGCTGCTGAGCAGTTCTTC
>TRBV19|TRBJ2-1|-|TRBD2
CASRRTSGSSYNEQFF
TGTGCCAGTAGACGTACTAGCGGGAGCTCCTACAATGAGCAGTTCTTC
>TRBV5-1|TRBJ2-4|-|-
CASSPPSQGLAKNIQYF
TGCGCCAGCAGCCCGCCCTCGCAGGGGTTGGCCAAAAACATTCAGTACTTC
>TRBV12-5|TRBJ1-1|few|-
CASGLVGGLGTEAFF
TGTGCTAGTGGTTTGGTAGGCGGGTTAGGCACTGAAGCTTTCTTT
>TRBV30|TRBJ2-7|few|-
CAWSQTEEQYF
TGTGCCTGGAGCCAGACTGAGGAGCAGTACTTC
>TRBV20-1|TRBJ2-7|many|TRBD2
CSARDPGGNFEQYF
TGCAGTGCTAGAGATCCGGGAGGGAATTTCGAGCAGTACTTC
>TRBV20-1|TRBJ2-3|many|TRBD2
CSARGARGSGRTDTQYF
TGCAGTGCTAGAGGGGCCCGGGGTAGCGGGAGAACAGATACGCAGTATTTT
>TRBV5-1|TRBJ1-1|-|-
CATSRGSRDTEAFF
TGCGCGACCTCTCGGGGGTCGAGGGACACTGAAGCTTTCTTT
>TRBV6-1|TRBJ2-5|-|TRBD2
CASTLAGGRRTAQYF
TGTGCCAGCACCTTAGCGGGGGGGAGGCGTACGGCCCAGTACTTC
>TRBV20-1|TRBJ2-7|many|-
CSARDKTTGKQYF
TGCAGTGCTCGGGACAAAACGACGGGAAAGCAGTACTTC
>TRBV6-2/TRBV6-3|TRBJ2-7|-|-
CASSYHPAYEQYF
TGTGCCAGCAGTTACCACCCCGCCTACGAGCAGTACTTC
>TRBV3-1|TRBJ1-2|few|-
CASSPIGLNYGYTF
TGTGCCAGCAGCCCTATCGGCCTTAACTATGGCTACACCTTC
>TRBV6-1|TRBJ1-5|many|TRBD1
CASSLAGQQPQHF
TGTGCCAGCAGCCTCGCGGGACAGCAGCCCCAGCATTTT
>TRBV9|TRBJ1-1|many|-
CASSEDLGLNTEAFF
TGTGCCAGCAGCGAGGACTTGGGATTGAACACTGAAGCTTTCTTT
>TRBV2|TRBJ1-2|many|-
CASSDRRGYGYTF
TGTGCCAGCAGTGATCGCAGAGGCTATGGCTACACCTTC
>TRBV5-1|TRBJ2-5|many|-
CASSFGRLQETQYF
TGCGCCAGCAGCTTCGGCAGGTTACAAGAGACCCAGTACTTC
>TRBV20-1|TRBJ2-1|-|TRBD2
CSAILTSGAYNEQFF
TGCAGTGCAATATTGACTAGCGGGGCCTACAATGAGCAGTTCTTC
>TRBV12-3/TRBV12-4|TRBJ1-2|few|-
CASSPTPNYGYTF
TGTGCCAGCAGTCCGACACCGAACTATGGCTACACCTTC
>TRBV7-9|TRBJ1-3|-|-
CASSLEAGSGNTIYF
TGTGCCAGCAGCTTAGAGGCAGGCTCTGGAAACACCATATATTTT
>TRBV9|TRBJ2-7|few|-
CASSVATTGKLYEQYF
TGTGCCAGCAGCGTAGCTACGACAGGTAAACTGTACGAGCAGTACTTC
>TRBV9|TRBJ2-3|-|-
CASSARVVGLGRTDTQYF
TGTGCCAGCAGCGCGAGGGTTGTCGGTCTAGGTCGCACAGATACGCAGTATTTT